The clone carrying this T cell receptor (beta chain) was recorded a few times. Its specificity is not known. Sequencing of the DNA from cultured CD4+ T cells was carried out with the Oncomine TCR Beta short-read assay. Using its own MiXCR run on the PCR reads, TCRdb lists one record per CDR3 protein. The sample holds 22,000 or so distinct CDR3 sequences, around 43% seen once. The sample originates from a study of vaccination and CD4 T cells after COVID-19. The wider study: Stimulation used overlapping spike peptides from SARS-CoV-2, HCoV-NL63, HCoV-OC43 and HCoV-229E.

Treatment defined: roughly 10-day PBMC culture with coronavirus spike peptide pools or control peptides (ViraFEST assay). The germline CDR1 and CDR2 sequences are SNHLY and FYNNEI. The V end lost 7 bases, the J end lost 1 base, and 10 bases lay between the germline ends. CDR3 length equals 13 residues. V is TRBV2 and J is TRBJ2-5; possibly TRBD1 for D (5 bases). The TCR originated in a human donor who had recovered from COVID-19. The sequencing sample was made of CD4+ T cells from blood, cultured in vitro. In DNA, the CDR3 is TGTGCCAGCAATCCCCAGGGCCAAGAGACCCAGTACTTC. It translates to CASNPQGQETQYF.